The 17 T cell receptor beta chains in this list originate from one sample, sequenced in a study of tumor and adjacent non-tumor tissue in lung cancer. This sample's RNA came from whole unsorted tissue. A modified ARM-PCR protocol with three rounds of nested PCR amplified TCRbeta. TCRdb processed the multiplex PCR reads anew with MiXCR; each CDR3 protein has one entry. This sample yields roughly 65,000 distinct CDR3 sequences, of which 55% to 75% are seen a single time; over 20% belongs to the top ten. The material sequenced was lung tumor tissue. The receptor source for this set is a man aged 50 or older with non-small cell lung cancer.

As for this clonotype: Possible read error: a much larger clone is one base away. V gene TRBV5-5 combines with J gene TRBJ2-5; weak D call: TRBD2 (5 bases). V was trimmed by 4 bases and J by 14 bases, leaving 21 bases between them. CDR1 SGHKS and CDR2 YYEKEE come from the germline V gene (reference sequence). The CDR3 contains 13 residues. CDR3 coding DNA: TGTGCCAGCAGCGTTATCCGGGCTCAGGAGGACTACTTC. It codes for CASSVIRAQEDYF.

Worth noting for this clonotype: The CDR3 ends on some other residue instead of the conserved phenylalanine or tryptophan, so this is likely a read error. The gene calls are TRBV29-1 and TRBJ2-3, with D tentatively TRBD1 (6 bases). The CDR3 is 12 residues long. Germline loops: CDR1 SQVTM, CDR2 ANQGSEA. The CDR3 reads CSVYRVSDTQYL. The CDR3 coding sequence is TGTAGCGTCTACAGGGTATCAGATACGCAGTATTTA.

In the case of this clonotype: A much larger clone differs by one base, so this may be a read error. This chain links TRBV30 with TRBJ2-3; tentatively, D is TRBD1 or TRBD2 (5 bases each). The CDR3 sequence is 12 residues long. Germline values: CDR1 GTSNPN, CDR2 SVGIG (reference sequence). The CDR3 is CAWSPSTGTQYF. In nucleotides, the CDR3 is TGTGCCTGGAGTCCTAGCACAGGTACGCAGTATTTT.

For this clonotype: One junction end disagrees with the germline gene, perhaps due to a read error. V and J are TRBV11-1 and TRBJ1-6; D not certain. CDR3 length: 14 amino acids. The germline gives CDR1 SGHAT, CDR2 FQDESV (reference sequence). CDR3 residues: CASCLVPGNSPLHF. The DNA of the CDR3 is TGTGCCAGCTGCTTAGTGCCAGGAAATTCACCCCTCCACTTT.

This clonotype showed up many times. The chain recombines TRBV6-1 with TRBJ2-7; possible D gene TRBD2, 6 bases. Germline-derived CDR1 and CDR2 are MNHNS and SASEGT. Trimming removed 2 bases at V and 1 base at J, with 12 bases between. The CDR3 has 15 residues. The CDR3 nucleotides are TGTGCCAGCAGTGAAAGGGAGGACGGATCCTACGAGCAGTACTTC. Protein sequence: CASSEREDGSYEQYF.

Concerning this clonotype itself: One junction end disagrees with the germline gene, perhaps due to a read error. The chain carries TRBV4-2 and TRBJ1-5; possibly TRBD1 for D (5 bases). The germline V gene encodes CDR1 LGHNA and CDR2 YNFKEQ. The CDR3 extends over 12 amino acids. The CDR3 sequence: CASSWGSQPQNF. Here the CDR3 DNA reads TGTGCCAGCAGCTGGGGGAGTCAGCCCCAGAATTTT.

As to this clonotype: Since a much larger clone is just one base distant, this may be a read error. V and J are TRBV10-3 and TRBJ2-3; 8 positions agree with TRBD2. CDR1 is ENHRY, CDR2 SYGVKD, per germline. This CDR3 region has 12 residues. The CDR3 bases are TGTGCCACCGGGAGGGTCACAGATATGCAGTATTTT. This encodes CATGRVTDMQYF.

A word on this clonotype: A much bigger clone sits one base away, suggesting this may be a read error. This sequence joins TRBV10-3 and TRBJ2-1; D gene uncertain. CDR1 is ENHRY and CDR2 is SYGVKD in the germline V gene. There are 14 residues in the CDR3. The ends were cut back, 0 bases at V and 7 bases at J, with 10 bases in the middle. CDR3 loop: CAISESSVENEQFF. The CDR3 DNA follows: TGTGCCATCAGTGAGTCTTCCGTCGAAAATGAGCAGTTCTTC.

The chain is built from TRBV11-1 and TRBJ2-7, with no clear D. CDR1 and CDR2 from the germline V gene are SGHAT and FQDESV (reference sequence). This CDR3 region has 13 residues. The V gene lost 6 bases and the J gene lost 9 bases, with 18 bases spanning the gap. CDR3 sequence: CASSLSRLLGQYF. In DNA, the CDR3 is TGTGCCAGCAGTTTATCGAGACTCTTGGGGCAGTACTTC.

Details on this clonotype: The junction departs from germline at one end; a sequencing error may be responsible. The chain recombines TRBV11-2 with TRBJ1-2; D gene uncertain. Looked up from germline, CDR1 is SGHAT and CDR2 is FQNNGV. The CDR3 contains 13 residues. The CDR3 DNA is TGTACCAGCAGCTTATATAAGCTTGACGGCTACACCTTC. Its translation is CTSSLYKLDGYTF.

About this clonotype itself: This sequence may be a read error, since a much larger clone differs from it by one base. The rearrangement joins TRBV10-2 to TRBJ1-2; a possible D gene is TRBD1 (5 bases). CDR1 is WSHSY and CDR2 is SAAADI in the germline V gene. CDR3 length: 13 residues. V was pared by 4 bases and J by 4 bases, with 10 bases between. CDR3 DNA sequence: TGCGCCAGCAGTGCAGCAGGGATCTATGGCTACACCTTC. It translates to CASSAAGIYGYTF.

The V call is TRBV21-1, the J call TRBJ1-5; the D call of TRBD1 is as the table states it, not checked on the DNA. TRBV21-1 is flagged as a pseudogene. CDR3 length: 12 amino acids. CDR3 coding DNA: TGTGCCAGCAGCGGGGGGCATCAGCCCCAGCATTTT. It translates to CASSGGHQPQHF.

As for this clonotype: The junction departs from the called germline gene at one end, perhaps through a read error. The chain recombines TRBV11-1 with TRBJ1-1; tentatively, D is TRBD1 (5 bases). Germline V CDR1 and CDR2: SGHAT, FQDESV (reference sequence). The CDR3 loop spans 13 amino acids. As DNA, the CDR3 is TGTGACAGCAGCCCCGGGATAGGGGATGAAGGTTTCTTT. Protein product: CDSSPGIGDEGFF. The whole variable domain, remainder taken from reference TRBV11-1 and TRBJ1-1, is EAEVAQSPRYKITEKSQAVAFWCDPISGHATLYWYRQILGQGPELLVQFQDESVVDDSQLPKDRFSAERLKGVDSTLKIQPAELGDSAMYLCDSSPGIGDEGFFGQGTRLTVV.

This clonotype occurred many times. The J gene is TRBJ2-3, the V gene TRBV10-2, with TRBD2 matching over 9 bases. CDR1 and CDR2 from the germline V gene are WSHSY and SAAADI. Trimming removed 6 bases from V and 4 bases from J; junction bases left unmatched: 5. This CDR3 is built from 14 residues. The CDR3 DNA is TGCGCCAGCAGCCTTAGCGGGGGCGCAGATACGCAGTATTTT. The encoded protein is CASSLSGGADTQYF.

Notes on this clonotype: Since no conserved phenylalanine or tryptophan closes the CDR3, a read error is the likely cause. The chain joins TRBV29-1 to TRBJ1-1, with 7 positions matching TRBD1. The V segment lost 8 bases and the J segment 1 base; nucleotides outside the gene matches: 7. The CDR3 covers 13 residues. CDR1 SQVTM and CDR2 ANQGSEA come from the germline V gene. The CDR3 loop is CSLEGASNTEAFL. CDR3 coding DNA: TGCAGCCTCGAGGGGGCATCGAACACTGAAGCTTTCCTT.

This clonotype has ten or more counts. The chain couples TRBV6-1 to TRBJ2-1; 10 bases agree with TRBD2. Germline V gene data show CDR1 as MNHNS and CDR2 as SASEGT. The CDR3 is made up of 16 amino acids. J was trimmed by 3 bases and V by 4 bases; bases with no gene match: 6. CDR3 amino acids: CASSGAGLAVYNEQFF. The CDR3 DNA is TGTGCCAGCAGTGGGGCCGGACTAGCGGTCTACAATGAGCAGTTCTTC.

This clonotype has ten or more counts. V usage is TRBV10-3 and J usage is TRBJ1-1, with D possibly being TRBD1 (6 bases). Germline V lookup: CDR1 ENHRY, CDR2 SYGVKD. Trimming took 9 bases from V and 6 from J, leaving 20 bases between them. The CDR3 length is 14 residues. CDR3: CAIETGTPGAEAFF. CDR3 DNA: TGTGCCATTGAAACAGGGACCCCCGGGGCTGAAGCTTTCTTT.